Shown below are 28 T cell receptor beta chains from a single sample sequenced in a study of blood T cells in healthy people across ages. Through a sample-barcoded 5' primer and a J-beta primer mix, a second PCR was run for about 6 to 12 cycles. TCRdb passed the 5' RACE reads through MiXCR, listing each CDR3 protein once. The table includes approximately 770,000 distinct CDR3 sequences, 55% to 75% detected once. Sequenced sample: blood. Receptors were obtained from a man younger than 45 in good health.

CDR3 amino acids: CASSYSIGQRDYEQYF. Written as DNA, the CDR3 is TGTGCCAGCAGTTACTCGATCGGGCAAAGAGACTACGAGCAGTACTTC. The chain carries TRBV6-2 or TRBV6-3 and TRBJ2-7; D uncertain. Trimming removed 0 bases from V and 3 bases from J, with 15 bases in between. The CDR3 totals 16 residues. Germline V CDR1 and CDR2: MNHEY, SVGEGT.

This clonotype was observed a few times. The CDR3 sequence: CSAKIGGQGDNEQFF. CDR3 nucleotides: TGCAGCGCAAAAATTGGGGGTCAGGGGGACAATGAGCAGTTCTTC. J is TRBJ2-1 and V is TRBV29-1; 7 bases are a match to TRBD1. The CDR3 totals 15 residues. The germline CDR1 and CDR2 sequences are SQVTM and ANQGSEA. J lost 5 bases, V lost 7 bases, and 14 bases had no gene match.

J is TRBJ1-4 and V is TRBV3-1; D is uncertain. The V end lost 4 bases, the J end lost 7 bases, and 13 bases lay between the germline ends. Germline values: CDR1 LGHDT, CDR2 YNNKEL (reference sequence). CDR3 length equals 14 residues. The chain's CDR3 is CASSLGQSGEKLFF. The CDR3 nucleotides are TGTGCCAGCAGCCTCGGCCAAAGCGGTGAAAAACTGTTTTTT.

The rearrangement uses TRBV20-1 and TRBJ2-1; D may be TRBD2 (6 bases). Trimming removed 3 bases at V and 3 bases at J, with 12 bases between. The CDR3 is made up of 14 amino acids. Germline V lookup: CDR1 DFQATT, CDR2 SNEGSKA (reference sequence). CDR3 in amino acids: CSARRRGFYNEQFF. The CDR3, as DNA: TGCAGTGCTAGGCGTCGGGGGTTCTACAATGAGCAGTTCTTC.

The chain employs TRBV5-1 and TRBJ2-7; 9 bases fit TRBD2. The J call may be in error: the DNA end matches TRBJ2-5 better. The CDR3 contains 16 residues. The germline gives CDR1 SGHRS, CDR2 YFSETQ. CDR3 sequence reads: CASSLQLSAGGETQYF. CDR3 DNA: TGCGCCAGCAGCTTGCAGTTATCGGCGGGAGGGGAGACCCAGTACTTC.

This chain's CDR3 is CASTDGDARNEKLFF. The CDR3 bases are TGCGCCAGCACGGACGGAGATGCCAGGAATGAAAAACTGTTTTTT. The chain uses TRBV5-1 and TRBJ1-4, with D hard to call. The CDR3 consists of 15 residues. V was trimmed by 6 bases and J by 5 bases, leaving 17 bases between them. From germline, CDR1 is SGHRS and CDR2 YFSETQ.

The rearrangement links TRBV6-5 to TRBJ2-1; perhaps TRBD2 as D (6 bases). With 6 bases removed from V and 0 bases from J, the gap between germline ends came to 12 bases. The CDR3 spans 15 residues. Germline values: CDR1 MNHEY, CDR2 SVGAGI. This CDR3 reads CASSRDWRSYNEQFF. In DNA, the CDR3 is TGTGCCAGCAGCCGGGACTGGCGCTCCTACAATGAGCAGTTCTTC.

The chain combines TRBV7-8 with TRBJ2-1; perhaps TRBD1 as D (7 bases). The V end lost 5 bases, the J end lost 4 bases, and 18 bases lay between the germline ends. The CDR3 extends over 16 amino acids. Germline V CDR1 and CDR2: SGHVS, FQNEAQ. For the CDR3, the DNA is TGTGCCAGCAGCAACCGAGGGGGGACAGATTACAATGAGCAGTTCTTC. Protein sequence: CASSNRGGTDYNEQFF.

The V call is TRBV29-1, the J call TRBJ1-6; 8 bases line up with TRBD1. The germline V gene has CDR1 SQVTM and CDR2 ANQGSEA. The CDR3 covers 13 residues. The junction had 6 bases not matched to a gene; V was cut back by 6 bases and J by 8 bases. DNA of the CDR3: TGCAGCGTGAGTGGGACAGGAGATTCACCCCTCCACTTT. This gives the protein CSVSGTGDSPLHF. The complete variable domain, with remaining parts taken from reference TRBV29-1 and TRBJ1-6, reads SAVISQKPSRDICQRGTSLTIQCQVDSQVTMMFWYRQQPGQSLTLIATANQGSEATYESGFVIDKFPISRPNLTFSTLTVSNMSPEDSSIYLCSVSGTGDSPLHFGNGTRLTVT.

V and J are TRBV4-2 and TRBJ1-5; D unclear. Trimming shortened V by 3 bases and J by 5 bases, and 11 bases separated the two germline ends. The CDR3 is 14 amino acids. CDR1 and CDR2 (germline): LGHNA, YNFKEQ. As DNA, the CDR3 is TGTGCCAGCAGCCAGGGTTCAGGCGATCAGCCCCAGCATTTT. Its protein is CASSQGSGDQPQHF.

The chain employs TRBV5-1 and TRBJ2-7; D possibly corresponds to TRBD1 (6 bases). The CDR3 covers 16 residues. Germline V gene data show CDR1 as SGHRS and CDR2 as YFSETQ. V was pared by 4 bases and J by 2 bases, with 19 bases between. CDR3 nucleotides: TGCGCCAGCAGCCGAGGCGAACCAGGGGTCCCCTACGAGCAGTACTTC. Translation: CASSRGEPGVPYEQYF.

The chain employs TRBV29-1 and TRBJ2-4, with 8 bases fitting TRBD1. The DNA matches TRBJ2-7 better at its end, which makes the J call doubtful. The V gene's germline CDR1 is SQVTM and CDR2 ANQGSEA. CDR3 size: 13 residues. In DNA, the CDR3 is TGCAGCGTTGAAGAGGGGACAGGCTACGAGCAGTACTTC. Its translation is CSVEEGTGYEQYF.

This chain joins TRBV7-9 and TRBJ2-3; TRBD1 matches at 8 bases. Germline CDR1 is SEHNR and CDR2 is FQNEAQ (reference sequence). The trim removed 9 bases at V and 5 bases at J, leaving 4 bases unmatched. The CDR3 sequence is 12 residues long. CDR3 DNA: TGTGCCAGTCAGGGGGCCGGAGATACGCAGTATTTT. Its protein is CASQGAGDTQYF. Full variable domain (outside the CDR3, taken from reference TRBV7-9 and TRBJ2-3): DTGVSQNPRHKITKRGQNVTFRCDPISEHNRLYWYRQTLGQGPEFLTYFQNEAQLEKSRLLSDRFSAERPKGSFSTLEIQRTEQGDSAMYLCASQGAGDTQYFGPGTRLTVL.

The rearrangement joins TRBV7-2 to TRBJ2-3; D may be TRBD1 or TRBD2 (5 bases each). V lost 1 base and J lost 4, with 9 bases in between. Germline CDR1 SGHTA, CDR2 FQGNSA. This CDR3 is 14 amino acids long. The CDR3 loop is CASSLEWDPDTQYF. The DNA of the CDR3 is TGTGCCAGCAGCTTAGAATGGGACCCAGATACGCAGTATTTT.

There are many counts of this clonotype. This sequence joins TRBV6-5 and TRBJ2-3; possibly TRBD2 for D (5 bases). Germline-derived CDR1 and CDR2 are MNHEY and SVGAGI. V lost 6 bases, J lost 2 bases, and 12 bases lay in between. This CDR3 is built from 14 residues. CDR3 loop: CASRQTGLTDTQYF. The CDR3 DNA reads as TGTGCCAGCAGGCAGACTGGACTCACAGATACGCAGTATTTT.

The genes are TRBV29-1 and TRBJ1-2; a weak D match, TRBD1 (5 bases). Germline values: CDR1 SQVTM, CDR2 ANQGSEA. The CDR3 spans 15 residues. Trimming cost V 6 bases and J 0 bases, with 17 bases left between them. CDR3: CSVFGGASANYGYTF. In DNA, the CDR3 is TGCAGCGTCTTTGGGGGTGCTTCAGCTAACTATGGCTACACCTTC.

This clonotype was counted between two and nine times. The chain combines TRBV29-1 with TRBJ2-7; D uncertain. CDR1 is SQVTM and CDR2 is ANQGSEA in the germline V gene. The V and J ends lost 7 bases and 3 bases respectively, with 13 bases between them. The CDR3 loop spans 12 amino acids. Here the CDR3 DNA reads TGCAGCGGCACCGACAACCACTACGAGCAGTACTTC. Translation: CSGTDNHYEQYF.

The chain employs TRBV5-1 and TRBJ2-1; tentatively, D is TRBD2 (7 bases). Trimming stripped 4 bases from V and 7 bases from J, with 15 bases between. Germline CDR1 SGHRS, CDR2 YFSETQ. The CDR3 runs 14 residues. The CDR3 here is CASSRRGTPNEQFF. In DNA, the CDR3 is TGCGCCAGCAGCCGGCGGGGGACACCTAATGAGCAGTTCTTC.

The chain couples TRBV4-3 to TRBJ2-5, with TRBD2 as a possible D gene (6 bases). Trimming took off 1 base at V and 11 bases at J, with 20 bases between the two ends. The CDR3 spans 15 residues. Germline V lookup: CDR1 LGHNA, CDR2 YSLEER. This CDR3 is CASSQGLGGFHEQYF. Written as DNA, the CDR3 is TGCGCCAGCAGCCAAGGTCTGGGGGGTTTCCATGAGCAGTACTTC.

The J gene is TRBJ2-3, the V gene TRBV6-1; 10 positions match TRBD2. The CDR3 has 16 amino acids. Trimming at V came to 9 bases and at J to 4 bases, leaving 13 bases not matched to a gene. Per the germline V gene, CDR1 is MNHNS and CDR2 is SASEGT. CDR3 sequence reads: CASSRTSGSSSDTQYF. The CDR3 bases are TGTGCCAGTAGTAGGACTAGCGGCTCTTCGTCAGATACGCAGTATTTT.

This chain connects TRBV2 to TRBJ1-6; D unresolved. The CDR3 contains 13 residues. V was cut by 0 bases and J by 9 bases, with 6 bases left in between. Germline-derived CDR1 and CDR2 are SNHLY and FYNNEI. This CDR3 reads CASSEAAGSPLHF. For the CDR3, the DNA is TGTGCCAGCAGTGAAGCCGCCGGTTCACCCCTCCACTTT.

The chain recombines TRBV11-1 with TRBJ1-1; D ambiguous. Trimming left V 4 bases short and J 3 bases short, with 12 bases between. This CDR3 is built from 14 residues. CDR1 is SGHAT and CDR2 is FQDESV in the germline V gene (reference sequence). CDR3 coding DNA: TGTGCCAGCAGCTCTAAGGACTCTTACACTGAAGCTTTCTTT. Amino acids: CASSSKDSYTEAFF.

The J gene is TRBJ2-5, the V gene TRBV18; D is uncertain. Germline values: CDR1 KGHSH, CDR2 LQKENI. This CDR3 region has 15 residues. Between the trimmed V and J ends, which lost 6 bases and 1 base, there was a span of 15 bases. The CDR3 DNA reads TGTGCCAGCTCCCCGCGCGCACTACTCCAAGAGACCCAGTACTTC. Translation: CASSPRALLQETQYF.

Only one count was recorded for this clonotype. The genes are TRBV5-1 and TRBJ2-1; 10 bases are a match to TRBD2. There are 16 residues in the CDR3. V lost 4 bases and J lost 2; bases outside the gene matches: 6. Per germline, CDR1 SGHRS and CDR2 YFSETQ. The CDR3 bases are TGCGCCAGCAGCGTTACCGGGACTAGCGCCTACAATGAGCAGTTCTTC. This sequence encodes CASSVTGTSAYNEQFF.

The rearrangement uses TRBV20-1 and TRBJ2-7, with a weak D call TRBD1 (6 bases). The V and J ends lost 0 bases and 2 bases respectively, with 14 bases between them. Germline V gene sequence: CDR1 DFQATT, CDR2 SNEGSKA (reference sequence). The CDR3 covers 15 residues. Written as DNA, the CDR3 is TGCAGTGCTAGAGAGGACAGAAAACCTCCCTACGAGCAGTACTTC. Translation gives CSAREDRKPPYEQYF.

The V gene is TRBV29-1, the J gene TRBJ1-2; unclear D gene. V lost 2 bases to trimming and J lost 8 bases, with 9 bases between them. This CDR3 contains 11 residues. Per the germline V gene, CDR1 is SQVTM and CDR2 is ANQGSEA. This chain's CDR3 is CSVEIGRGYTF. The CDR3 DNA reads TGCAGCGTTGAAATAGGGAGGGGCTACACCTTC.

This chain uses TRBV2 with TRBJ2-5, with D tentatively TRBD2 (6 bases). Looked up from germline, CDR1 is SNHLY and CDR2 is FYNNEI. Between the trimmed V and J ends, which lost 4 bases and 11 bases, there was a span of 8 bases. This CDR3 has 10 amino acids. The CDR3 nucleotides are TGTGCCAGCAGTGGGGGGGAGCAGTACTTC. It translates to CASSGGEQYF.

In the case of this clonotype: One end of the junction does not line up with germline, which may come from a read error. The chain links TRBV15 to TRBJ2-1, with D perhaps TRBD1 (6 bases). Germline CDR1 and CDR2: LNHNV and YYDKDF (reference sequence). The CDR3 is 16 amino acids. CDR3 nucleotides: TGTGCTACCAGCAGAGTGGGGACAAGCGTTTACAATGAGCAGTTCTTC. This encodes CATSRVGTSVYNEQFF.